Given below is one T cell receptor (beta chain) in context. This table comes from immunoSEQ multiplex PCR, and its TCRdb copy is limited to in-frame clones, with some not included. The data show about 90,000 clones, 87% seen once. This record comes from a study of blood T cell repertoires in COVID-19. Study information: Acute and convalescent COVID-19 specimens originated in the United States, Italy and Spain. Nucleic acid was either cDNA or gDNA, and it came from T cells, B-cell-depleted T cells, or PBMCs.

Germline values: CDR1 GTSNPN, CDR2 SVGIG (reference sequence). The CDR3 loop spans 13 amino acids. V was pared by 0 bases and J by 5 bases, with 10 bases between. J is TRBJ2-5 and V is TRBV30; the D gene is possibly TRBD2 (5 bases). The sequenced sample was peripheral blood. The sequence was obtained from a male donor with acute or convalescent COVID-19. CDR3 protein: CAWSVGVKETQYF. In DNA, the CDR3 is TGTGCCTGGAGTGTCGGGGTTAAGGAGACCCAGTACTTC.